This T cell receptor beta chain stems from a study of beta chain features in type 1 diabetes. CDR1 is SEHNR and CDR2 is FQNEAQ in the germline V gene (reference sequence). The CDR3 extends over 17 amino acids. The V segment lost 3 bases and the J segment 6 bases; nucleotides outside the gene matches: 10. Each sorted population was over 98% pure. The whole isolated RNA underwent reverse transcription, so sequencing captured expressed TCRB transcripts. Measured with immunoSEQ multiplex PCR; TCRdb has only the in-frame clones, and not every one. The sample shows tens of thousands of clones, under 50% of them seen only once. On this clone itself: Its antigen is not known.

Overall study findings and caveats: All four CD4+ subsets of Type 1 diabetes patients contained TCRB CDR3s that were moderately but significantly shorter.

V is TRBV7-9 and J is TRBJ2-3, with TRBD1 identical over 12 bases. This receptor was obtained from a man aged 25 to 40 with type 1 diabetes. Sequencing was performed on stem cell memory CD4+ T cells from blood. CDR3 amino acids: CASSFPPGTGGEDTQYF. The CDR3 nucleotides are TGTGCCAGCAGCTTTCCACCCGGGACAGGGGGCGAGGATACGCAGTATTTT.